This is a list of T cell receptor beta chains from one sample in a study of T cell responses to AZD1222 COVID-19 vaccine. Here immunoSEQ multiplex PCR was the method, and the copy in TCRdb shows in-frame clones only, minus some. The sample has about 78,000 clones; 85% to 90% are singletons. The material sequenced was peripheral blood, taken 28 days after the second AZD1222 dose. The receptors here all came from an adult who received the AZD1222 COVID-19 vaccine. Both conserved end residues are part of each CDR3. Each record gives: V gene, CDR3 protein.

TRBV3-1/TRBV3-2 CASSQDGPRDGYTF
TRBV14 CASSQDGGLRSPLHF
TRBV7-9 CASSLGGSTNEKLFF
TRBV6-2/TRBV6-3 CASSDGVMNTEAFF
TRBV7-2 CASSLAAGTMRGGQYF
TRBV7-9 CASSRGRGRTGELFF
TRBV12-3/TRBV12-4 CASSFAVNTEAFF
TRBV2 CASGGFGNTIYF
TRBV9 CASSPQGRMDTEAFF
TRBV9 CASSPRGRGGRWQETQYF
TRBV28 CASSLAGVDSPLHF
TRBV24-1 CATSDGHPEKLFF
TRBV29-1 CSVVMSRGPMGTEAFF
TRBV27 CASRGFDGNTIYF
TRBV28 CASSASNTGELFF
TRBV12-3/TRBV12-4 CASSHRGGTEAFF
TRBV19 CASSIEGIENTEAFF
TRBV30 CAWSVPGGRDTF
TRBV19 CASSMSRGGYSNQPQHF
TRBV20-1 CSASMVGELFF
TRBV6-5 CASSFSTGPNEKLFF
TRBV30 CACRGSSYNEQFF
TRBV7-2 CASSLRLAGGTDTQYF
TRBV27 CASSFGGSTEAFF
TRBV5-4 CASSQEASNTGELFF
TRBV6-5 CASSIQAGQGYGYTF
TRBV3-1/TRBV3-2 CASSQDVSPGYDSYEQYF
TRBV19 CASSPRTGKNTEAFF
TRBV28 CASSRPGEKLFF